The clone carrying this T cell receptor beta chain has a count of ten or more. The V and J ends lost 0 bases and 3 bases respectively, with 9 bases between them. Germline V lookup: CDR1 DFQATT, CDR2 SNEGSKA (reference sequence). The CDR3 contains 13 residues. TCRdb itself ran the RT-PCR reads through MiXCR, one entry per CDR3 protein. The sample records around 700,000 distinct CDR3 sequences, 12% to 15% being singletons. This chain links TRBV20-1 with TRBJ2-7; D is undetermined. The receptor was derived from a female donor in good health, serving as a healthy control. Sequencing used memory CD4+ T cells from blood. In DNA form, the CDR3 reads TGCAGTGCTAGAGATTGGCAGAACTACGAGCAGTACTTC. It is translated as CSARDWQNYEQYF.